These 3 T cell receptor beta chains came from one sample sequenced in a study of Ad26.COV2.S vaccination and SARS-CoV-2 variants. Indicated treatment: around 19 received Ad26.COV2.S at low or high dose, single or two shots; roughly five received placebo; per-sample allocation not given. On day 63 after the first injection, vaccine and placebo recipients gave samples. Using immunoSEQ multiplex PCR, the repertoire was profiled, and TCRdb retains in-frame clones only, with some absent. In the table there are a few hundred thousand clones, around 89% of which are singletons. Source: peripheral blood, taken in a trial of Ad26.COV2.S vaccine versus placebo. The source of these receptors is a person between 18 and 65 years old who received the Ad26.COV2.S COVID-19 vaccine or a placebo.

This chain links TRBV6-6 with TRBJ2-7, with 7 nucleotides matching TRBD1. CDR1 and CDR2 (germline): MNHNY, SVGAGI (reference sequence). Unmatched junction bases numbered 4, after V lost 2 bases and J lost 3 bases. The CDR3 covers 14 residues. The CDR3 sequence is CASSYRAGGYEQYF. Here the CDR3 DNA reads TGTGCCAGCAGTTACAGAGCAGGGGGCTACGAGCAGTACTTC.

The chain carries TRBV7-3 and TRBJ2-1; TRBD1 or TRBD2 may be the D gene (5 bases each). CDR1 and CDR2 from the germline V gene are SGHTA and FQGTGA. The V end was cut by 5 bases, the J end by 5 bases, with 10 bases between. This CDR3 has 13 residues. For the CDR3, the DNA is TGTGCCAGCAGCGTGGGACCAAACAATGAGCAGTTCTTC. Translation: CASSVGPNNEQFF. Full variable domain (remainder filled in from reference TRBV7-3 and TRBJ2-1): GAGVSQTPSNKVTEKGKYVELRCDPISGHTALYWYRQSLGQGPEFLIYFQGTGAADDSGLPNDRFFAVRPEGSVSTLKIQRTERGDSAVYLCASSVGPNNEQFFGPGTRLTVL.

The rearrangement uses TRBV19 and TRBJ1-1; 8 bases are a match to TRBD1. The trim removed 9 bases at V and 4 bases at J, leaving 7 bases unmatched. CDR3 length: 13 residues. Germline values: CDR1 LNHDA, CDR2 SQIVND (reference sequence). In nucleotides, the CDR3 is TGTGCCAGCGGACAGGGAAGAGGCACTGAAGCTTTCTTT. This codes for CASGQGRGTEAFF.